These 13 T cell receptor beta chains were sequenced from one sample in a study of T cell changes during pregnancy in multiple sclerosis (dated by TCRdb to the late 2010s). Receptors were amplified or captured by the immunoSEQ multiplex PCR assay. This immuneACCESS table, as held by TCRdb, lists in-frame sequences with V and J called but not all clones. Of the missing ones, under half trace to an unresolved V gene in checked studies; the others have no known cause. In all, the sample holds tens of thousands of clones, and about nine tenths of those were seen once. The ten largest account for 0.45% to 0.55% of the sample. Sequences were derived from CD4+ T cells from peripheral blood mononuclear cells, sampled in the second trimester of pregnancy. All receptors come from a female donor with multiple sclerosis, enrolled in a pregnancy study.

The rearrangement uses TRBV18 and TRBJ1-2, with TRBD1 identical over 9 bases. The germline gives CDR1 KGHSH, CDR2 LQKENI. The CDR3 covers 13 residues. The trim removed 3 bases at V and 8 bases at J, leaving 4 bases unmatched. Here the CDR3 reads CASSPRTGEGYTF. The CDR3 nucleotides read TGTGCCAGCTCACCCCGGACAGGGGAAGGCTACACCTTC.

CDR3 DNA: TGTGCCAGCAGCTTAGAGCAGGGTTCCCTCTCCTACGAGCAGTACTTC. Its protein product is CASSLEQGSLSYEQYF. The chain employs TRBV7-8 and TRBJ2-7; weak D call: TRBD1 (5 bases). V shed 1 base and J shed 0 bases, with 13 bases lying between them. This CDR3 contains 16 residues. Germline CDR1 is SGHVS and CDR2 is FQNEAQ.

The V gene is TRBV7-2, the J gene TRBJ1-6; tentatively, D is TRBD1 (6 bases). Trimming pared 2 bases from V and 6 bases from J, leaving 20 bases between. Looked up from germline, CDR1 is SGHTA and CDR2 is FQGNSA. This CDR3 comprises 18 residues. DNA of the CDR3: TGTGCCAGCAGCTTATGGTCTGGAAGTCTACAGGGTAATTCACCCCTCCACTTT. Residues: CASSLWSGSLQGNSPLHF.

The rearrangement joins TRBV5-6 to TRBJ1-2; perhaps TRBD1 as D (6 bases). V was pared by 0 bases and J by 3 bases, with 15 bases between. The CDR3 has 16 amino acids. CDR1 is SGHDT, CDR2 YYEEEE, per germline. CDR3 amino acids: CASSLVSQGQDYGYTF. In DNA, the CDR3 is TGTGCCAGCAGCTTGGTATCGCAGGGGCAGGACTATGGCTACACCTTC.

This chain joins TRBV19 and TRBJ2-3; 12 bases fit TRBD2. CDR1 and CDR2 from the germline V gene are LNHDA and SQIVND (reference sequence). CDR3 length: 17 amino acids. V was clipped by 2 bases and J by 6 bases; unmatched bases: 9. CDR3 sequence reads: CASSIRASGRAADTQYF. In DNA, the CDR3 is TGTGCCAGTAGTATAAGGGCTAGCGGGAGGGCCGCGGATACGCAGTATTTT.

The chain has TRBV25-1 and TRBJ2-5, with D unclear. This CDR3 is built from 14 residues. V was pared by 3 bases and J by 2 bases, with 10 bases between. Germline CDR1 MGHDK, CDR2 SYGVNS. The CDR3 DNA reads as TGTGCCAGCAGTGATGCCCGTCGGCAAGAGACCCAGTACTTC. This translates into CASSDARRQETQYF. Variable domain in full (rest from reference TRBV25-1 and TRBJ2-5): EADIYQTPRYLVIGTGKKITLECSQTMGHDKMYWYQQDPGMELHLIHYSYGVNSTEKGDLSSESTVSRIRTEHFPLTLESARPSHTSQYLCASSDARRQETQYFGPGTRLLVL.

Written as DNA, the CDR3 is TGTGCCAGCCTGGGACAGGGTCTTCTTTATAGCAATCAGCCCCAGCATTTT. Amino acids: CASLGQGLLYSNQPQHF. The chain links TRBV19 to TRBJ1-5; 9 bases fit TRBD1. V lost 9 bases, J lost 0 bases, and 12 bases stayed unmatched. This CDR3 spans 17 amino acids. Germline V gene lookup returns CDR1 LNHDA and CDR2 SQIVND (reference sequence).

This clone appeared a single time. The chain uses TRBV9 and TRBJ2-5; D may be TRBD1 (7 bases). Germline assignment: CDR1 SGDLS and CDR2 YYNGEE. The CDR3 length is 21 residues. Trimming pared 3 bases from V and 2 bases from J, leaving 32 bases between. As DNA, the CDR3 is TGTGCCAGCAGCGCAACCGGAGGGGGCAGGGAGGAGAGGGGGGCTCAAGAGACCCAGTACTTC. It encodes CASSATGGGREERGAQETQYF.

The chain couples TRBV19 to TRBJ2-7; tentative D call: TRBD2 (6 bases). With 4 bases removed from V and 6 bases from J, the gap between germline ends came to 16 bases. This CDR3 region has 14 residues. Germline V gene data show CDR1 as LNHDA and CDR2 as SQIVND (reference sequence). CDR3: CASSRREFAVEQYF. Here the CDR3 DNA reads TGTGCCAGTAGTAGACGGGAGTTTGCCGTCGAGCAGTACTTC. Supplemented by reference TRBV19 and TRBJ2-7, the full variable domain reads DGGITQSPKYLFRKEGQNVTLSCEQNLNHDAMYWYRQDPGQGLRLIYYSQIVNDFQKGDIAEGYSVSREKKESFPLTVTSAQKNPTAFYLCASSRREFAVEQYFGPGTRLTVT.

The chain recombines TRBV7-9 with TRBJ2-1; TRBD2 might be the D (7 bases). The V end lost 0 bases, the J end lost 6 bases, and 9 bases lay between the germline ends. The CDR3 sequence is 14 residues long. CDR1 and CDR2 from the germline V gene are SEHNR and FQNEAQ (reference sequence). The CDR3 here is CASSLAGGRNEQFF. The CDR3 DNA follows: TGTGCCAGCAGCTTAGCGGGGGGGCGCAATGAGCAGTTCTTC.

V usage is TRBV5-1 and J usage is TRBJ2-7; 12 bases map to TRBD1. V trimming: 4 bases; J trimming: 4 bases; junction bases outside the gene matches: 6. CDR3 length equals 15 residues. Germline assignment: CDR1 SGHRS and CDR2 YFSETQ. CDR3 loop: CASSPGTGGQYEQYF. In DNA, the CDR3 is TGCGCCAGCAGCCCGGGGACAGGGGGCCAATACGAGCAGTACTTC.

The CDR3 coding sequence is TGTGCCAGCAGTGGTTTGTTCAGAGAGACCCAGTACTTC. Translating it yields CASSGLFRETQYF. V usage is TRBV6-1 and J usage is TRBJ2-5; D gene uncertain. V was cut by 4 bases and J by 4 bases, with 10 bases left in between. Germline V gene lookup returns CDR1 MNHNS and CDR2 SASEGT. This CDR3 is 13 amino acids long.

The V call is TRBV2, the J call TRBJ2-7, with D maybe TRBD2 (7 bases). Trimming removed 8 bases at V and 2 bases at J, with 19 bases between. The CDR3 has 15 residues. The germline V gene encodes CDR1 SNHLY and CDR2 FYNNEI. The CDR3 loop is CASSLGASGTYEQYF. The CDR3 coding sequence is TGTGCCAGCTCCCTGGGGGCTAGCGGAACCTACGAGCAGTACTTC.